The entry below gives a single T cell receptor beta chain sequence along with its context. Its antigen remains unknown. Some 30,000 T cell genomes, or around 200 ng DNA, went into the sorted-subset replicate PCRs. The assay was immunoSEQ multiplex PCR, and TCRdb's table has in-frame clones only and misses some. This sample has about 2,200,000 clones, with roughly 91% found just once. Cells designated naive CD8 were CD45RO-negative and were positively selected for CCR7, with terminally differentiated effector memory CD45RA+ cells excluded. This record comes from a study of shared clonotypes between healthy human individuals. The wider study: Ranging from 18 to 49 in age, donors were two women and a few men.

Losses at the gene ends were 1 base for V and 7 bases for J; bases not matched to a gene: 5. Germline CDR1 is SSHAT and CDR2 is FNYEAQ (reference sequence). This CDR3 contains 14 residues. Study observations and caveats: It was the few donors that limited the genetic and exposure-history diversity represented. Sorted-subset sequencing was shown by rarefaction to be incomplete despite large depth.

The rearrangement links TRBV7-7 to TRBJ2-7, with 9 bases matching TRBD1. The sequenced sample was naive CD8+ T cells from PBMCs. This TCR came from a man between 18 and 29 years old in good health. Some clones in this sample may be carry-over from other donors' samples. The CDR3 spells CASSLVQGAGEQYF. Written as DNA, the CDR3 is TGTGCCAGCAGCTTAGTACAGGGGGCGGGTGAGCAGTACTTC.